These T cell receptor beta chains were read from a single sample in a study of beta chain features in type 1 diabetes. Only in-frame clones appear in the TCRdb table, and some are missing; sequencing was by immunoSEQ multiplex PCR. The data contain 300,000 to 450,000 clones, about 20% of them seen just once; the ten biggest clones take up approximately 0.046%. Sequencing input: naive CD4+ T cells from blood. The receptor set was obtained from a woman younger than 30 in good health. Each CDR3 is given with its conserved first and last residue. The D gene is left open where the match is weak. The size of a clone is reported for some rows only, either as once, few or many, or as a class for expanded clones.

clone_size,j_call,d_call,v_call,cdr3_aa,cdr3_nt
NA,TRBJ1-1,TRBD1,TRBV5-1,CASSWGQANTEAFF,TGCGCCAGCAGCTGGGGACAGGCAAACACTGAAGCTTTCTTT
NA,TRBJ1-1,TRBD1,TRBV25-1,CASKLTGTGGGEAFF,TGTGCCAGCAAACTTACCGGGACAGGGGGCGGTGAAGCTTTCTTT
few,TRBJ1-5,NA,TRBV7-2,CASSQRPEGPNQPQHF,TGTGCCAGCAGCCAAAGACCAGAGGGCCCCAATCAGCCCCAGCATTTT
NA,TRBJ1-1,NA,TRBV18,CASSPQKLNTEAFF,TGTGCCAGCTCACCACAGAAGCTGAACACTGAAGCTTTCTTT
few,TRBJ2-7,NA,TRBV30,CAWSRGEALEQYF,TGTGCCTGGAGTAGAGGAGAAGCACTCGAGCAGTACTTC
NA,TRBJ1-2,NA,TRBV25-1,CASSERENYGYTF,TGTGCCAGCAGTGAGAGAGAGAACTATGGCTACACCTTC
NA,TRBJ2-7,NA,TRBV6-5,CASSYRGNEQYF,TGTGCCAGCAGTTACAGGGGGAACGAGCAGTACTTC
NA,TRBJ1-2,TRBD1,TRBV30,CAWSLSRGLYGYTF,TGTGCCTGGAGTCTAAGTAGGGGGCTCTATGGCTACACCTTC
NA,TRBJ2-3,NA,TRBV6-5,CASSFGTDTQYF,TGTGCCAGCAGTTTCGGCACAGATACGCAGTATTTT
NA,TRBJ2-1,TRBD2,TRBV5-1,CASSQLTSGRTYNEQFF,TGCGCCAGCAGCCAATTGACTAGCGGGAGAACTTACAATGAGCAGTTCTTC
NA,TRBJ2-5,NA,TRBV7-2,CASSLRWGRETQYF,TGTGCCAGCAGCTTAAGATGGGGCCGCGAGACCCAGTACTTC
NA,TRBJ2-3,NA,TRBV9,CASSARQLRTDTQYF,TGTGCCAGCAGCGCCCGACAGTTACGCACAGATACGCAGTATTTT
NA,TRBJ1-6,NA,TRBV29-1,CSVGGRRTKVPLHF,TGCAGCGTTGGGGGGAGACGGACTAAAGTTCCCCTCCACTTT
few,TRBJ1-2,TRBD1,TRBV30,CAWSRGRLYGYTF,TGTGCCTGGAGTAGGGGGCGGCTGTATGGCTACACCTTC
NA,TRBJ1-5,TRBD1,TRBV12-5,CASGLRGQGTSNQPQHF,TGTGCTAGTGGTTTGAGGGGACAGGGGACGAGCAATCAGCCCCAGCATTTT
NA,TRBJ2-7,TRBD1,TRBV4-3,CASSHSGDRGSYEQYF,TGCGCCAGCAGCCACTCCGGGGACAGGGGGTCCTACGAGCAGTACTTC
few,TRBJ2-5,TRBD2,TRBV5-1,CASSFVAGVQETQYF,TGCGCCAGCAGCTTTGTAGCGGGAGTTCAAGAGACCCAGTACTTC
few,TRBJ2-7,NA,TRBV7-9,CASSPSGGEQYF,TGTGCCAGCAGCCCTTCCGGGGGCGAGCAGTACTTC
few,TRBJ2-1,TRBD2,TRBV11-1,CASSQGLAGGGRQFF,TGTGCCAGCAGCCAAGGACTAGCGGGAGGAGGAAGGCAGTTCTTC
few,TRBJ2-5,NA,TRBV29-1,CSVDPRETQYF,TGCAGCGTTGACCCCCGAGAGACCCAGTACTTC
NA,TRBJ2-1,NA,TRBV30,CAWSVRGEQFF,TGTGCCTGGAGTGTACGCGGTGAGCAGTTCTTC
NA,TRBJ1-2,NA,TRBV9,CASTDSYGYTF,TGTGCCAGCACCGACAGTTATGGCTACACCTTC
NA,TRBJ2-7,TRBD2,TRBV5-4,CASSLGVAGDYEQYF,TGTGCCAGCAGCCTCGGAGTGGCGGGAGACTACGAGCAGTACTTC
NA,TRBJ1-2,NA,TRBV30,CAWSEIYYGYTF,TGTGCCTGGAGTGAAATCTACTATGGCTACACCTTC
few,TRBJ1-6,NA,TRBV6-1,CASTPGQTGSPLHF,TGTGCCAGCACCCCGGGCCAAACGGGATCACCCCTCCACTTT
few,TRBJ2-3,TRBD1,TRBV7-3,CASSARQGTDTQYF,TGTGCCAGCAGCGCCCGACAGGGGACAGATACGCAGTATTTT
few,TRBJ2-7,TRBD2,TRBV19,CASSGMSGGSYEQYF,TGTGCCAGTAGCGGAATGAGCGGGGGCTCCTACGAGCAGTACTTC
NA,TRBJ2-7,NA,TRBV4-2,CASSRTGTFYEQYF,TGTGCCAGCAGCCGGACCGGGACTTTCTACGAGCAGTACTTC
few,TRBJ2-7,NA,TRBV4-1,CASSQVGAQSADEQYF,TGCGCCAGCAGCCAAGTCGGCGCTCAATCAGCGGACGAGCAGTACTTC
NA,TRBJ1-5,NA,TRBV10-3,CAISGDYSNQPQHF,TGTGCCATCAGCGGTGATTATAGCAATCAGCCCCAGCATTTT
few,TRBJ2-3,NA,TRBV9,CASSASADTQYF,TGTGCCAGCTCGGCGAGCGCAGATACGCAGTATTTT
few,TRBJ1-5,NA,TRBV18,CASSPDRNQPQHF,TGTGCCAGCTCACCCGACAGGAATCAGCCCCAGCATTTT
once,TRBJ2-3,NA,TRBV9,CASSVEVGGAGTDTQYF,TGTGCCAGCAGCGTAGAGGTAGGGGGGGCCGGCACAGATACGCAGTATTTT
NA,TRBJ1-2,TRBD1,TRBV6-6,CASSYGTGTGNGYTF,TGTGCCAGCAGTTACGGAACCGGGACAGGGAACGGCTACACCTTC
few,TRBJ1-2,NA,TRBV7-8,CASSLGGDYGYTF,TGTGCCAGCAGCTTAGGGGGAGACTATGGCTACACCTTC
NA,TRBJ2-5,NA,TRBV1,CTSSRTSQETQYF,TGCACCAGCAGCCGGACTAGCCAAGAGACCCAGTACTTC
few,TRBJ2-1,TRBD2,TRBV7-9,CASSSRGLGFEQFF,TGTGCCAGCAGCTCAAGGGGACTAGGATTTGAGCAGTTCTTC
few,TRBJ1-2,NA,TRBV4-1,CASSQDGYGYTF,TGCGCCAGCAGCCAAGACGGCTATGGCTACACCTTC
NA,TRBJ2-1,TRBD2,TRBV6-1,CASAALAGYNEQFF,TGTGCCAGCGCGGCACTAGCGGGTTACAATGAGCAGTTCTTC
few,TRBJ1-1,NA,TRBV25-1,CAAHRTGTTEAFF,TGTGCCGCACACCGTACCGGGACAACCGAAGCTTTCTTT
NA,TRBJ2-7,NA,TRBV5-1,CASSLAGTLSSYEQYF,TGCGCCAGCAGCTTGGCCGGGACTCTGAGCTCCTACGAGCAGTACTTC
few,TRBJ1-1,NA,TRBV7-2,CASSFQGVEAFF,TGTGCCAGCAGCTTTCAGGGTGTTGAAGCTTTCTTT
few,TRBJ1-1,NA,TRBV7-9,CASSLISVVTEAFF,TGTGCCAGCAGCTTAATATCGGTAGTGACTGAAGCTTTCTTT
few,TRBJ1-1,TRBD1,TRBV29-1,CSVSPPGQASEAFF,TGCAGCGTTTCTCCCCCGGGACAGGCGTCTGAAGCTTTCTTT
NA,TRBJ2-7,TRBD1,TRBV5-1,CASSWDRPYEQYF,TGCGCCAGCAGCTGGGACAGACCCTACGAGCAGTACTTC
few,TRBJ1-2,NA,TRBV5-1,CASSDYPNQEYGYTF,TGCGCCAGCAGCGATTACCCCAACCAGGAATATGGCTACACCTTC
few,TRBJ2-7,TRBD1,TRBV18,CASSPALEGAAQYF,TGTGCCAGCTCACCCGCGCTAGAGGGGGCCGCGCAGTACTTC
NA,TRBJ2-1,TRBD1,TRBV5-4,CASSLRSGQGVNEQFF,TGTGCCAGCAGCTTGAGGTCCGGACAGGGGGTGAATGAGCAGTTCTTC
few,TRBJ2-7,TRBD2,TRBV25-1,CASSRPGRADEQYF,TGTGCCAGCAGCCGCCCGGGGAGGGCCGACGAGCAGTACTTC
NA,TRBJ2-5,TRBD2,TRBV19,CASSMVSGTPTETQYF,TGTGCCAGTAGTATGGTTAGCGGGACACCTACAGAGACCCAGTACTTC
NA,TRBJ2-3,NA,TRBV4-3,CASSQDRYRVSDTQYF,TGCGCCAGCAGCCAAGATCGGTACAGGGTATCAGATACGCAGTATTTT
few,TRBJ2-6,NA,TRBV30,CACRVLGSGANVLTF,TGTGCCTGCAGGGTATTAGGGTCTGGGGCCAACGTCCTGACTTTC
few,TRBJ2-1,TRBD2,TRBV5-1,CASRAGEAYNEQFF,TGCGCCAGCAGAGCGGGGGAGGCCTACAATGAGCAGTTCTTC
NA,TRBJ2-7,NA,TRBV7-9,CASSLEGGGPDSYEQYF,TGTGCCAGCAGCTTAGAGGGAGGGGGTCCAGACTCCTACGAGCAGTACTTC
NA,TRBJ2-2,NA,TRBV5-1,CASSTGLYTGELFF,TGCGCCAGTAGCACGGGACTGTACACCGGGGAGCTGTTTTTT
NA,TRBJ1-2,NA,TRBV4-1,CASSQGVVGQANYGYTF,TGCGCCAGCAGCCAAGGCGTAGTGGGGCAGGCCAACTATGGCTACACCTTC
NA,TRBJ1-1,TRBD1,TRBV2,CATLGTGDYEAFF,TGTGCCACCCTCGGGACAGGGGATTATGAAGCTTTCTTT
few,TRBJ1-6,NA,TRBV18,CASSMGGDNSPLHF,TGTGCCAGCTCGATGGGCGGGGATAATTCACCCCTCCACTTT
few,TRBJ2-3,NA,TRBV9,CASSVVDGGSDTQYF,TGTGCCAGCAGCGTAGTTGATGGGGGGTCAGATACGCAGTATTTT